The 25 T cell receptor beta chains presented below share a single source sample, sequenced in a study of neurological immune-mediated disorders. This sample's time point: longitudinal time-point 1 (baseline). TCRdb used MiXCR to reprocess the 5' RACE reads, holding one entry per CDR3 protein. The sample yields 67,000 or so distinct CDR3 sequences, roughly 13% seen once. Sequencing was performed on PBMCs. These receptors originate from a female donor with HTLV-1-associated myelopathy (HAM/TSP).

This clonotype was detected a few times. The chain is built from TRBV2 and TRBJ1-2, with TRBD1 matching over 7 bases. Germline V gene sequence: CDR1 SNHLY, CDR2 FYNNEI. V trimming: 3 bases; J trimming: 8 bases; junction bases outside the gene matches: 9. This CDR3 comprises 14 residues. DNA of the CDR3: TGTGCCAGCAGTGATGGCAGGGGGGACGTGGGCTACACCTTC. This gives the protein CASSDGRGDVGYTF.

This clonotype has ten or more counts. The genes are TRBV6-5 and TRBJ1-2; D not resolved. Germline values: CDR1 MNHEY, CDR2 SVGAGI. Trimming removed 4 bases from V and 4 bases from J, with 19 bases in between. This CDR3 comprises 16 residues. CDR3 amino acids: CASSSGLPPTFYGYTF. The DNA of the CDR3 is TGTGCCAGCAGTTCAGGATTACCGCCTACATTCTATGGCTACACCTTC.

This clonotype was recorded at least ten times. This chain joins TRBV9 and TRBJ2-5; a possible D gene is TRBD2 (5 bases). V shed 0 bases and J shed 7 bases, with 13 bases lying between them. This CDR3 region has 14 residues. Germline assignment: CDR1 SGDLS and CDR2 YYNGEE. For the CDR3, the DNA is TGTGCCAGCAGCGTAGGCTGGGGAGAGGGGACCCAGTACTTC. Translation: CASSVGWGEGTQYF.

This clonotype was detected many times. The chain is built from TRBV7-2 and TRBJ2-2; tentatively, D is TRBD2 (6 bases). The CDR3 extends over 16 amino acids. The germline CDR1 and CDR2 sequences are SGHTA and FQGNSA. V was clipped by 0 bases and J by 2 bases, with 10 bases between them. The CDR3 DNA reads as TGTGCCAGCAGCTTAGCTAGCGGAATAAACACCGGGGAGCTGTTTTTT. It translates to CASSLASGINTGELFF.

In this sample, this clonotype turned up many times. This chain connects TRBV7-9 to TRBJ1-1; D ambiguous. The CDR3 is 12 amino acids. From germline, CDR1 is SEHNR and CDR2 FQNEAQ (reference sequence). Trimming left V 5 bases short and J 3 bases short, with 7 bases between. CDR3 in DNA: TGTGCCAGCAGCCCGACCGACACTGAAGCTTTCTTT. It specifies CASSPTDTEAFF.

This clonotype was seen more than once but under ten times. The V and J genes are TRBV5-1 and TRBJ1-2; D may be TRBD1 (6 bases). From germline, CDR1 is SGHRS and CDR2 YFSETQ. The CDR3 has 15 residues. Trimming left V 0 bases short and J 8 bases short, with 17 bases between. The CDR3, as DNA: TGCGCCAGCAGCTTGGCCCCCGGGACATATGAGGGCTACACCTTC. This gives the protein CASSLAPGTYEGYTF.

The chain recombines TRBV7-2 with TRBJ2-5; D remains unclear. Germline CDR1 is SGHTA and CDR2 is FQGNSA. There are 16 residues in the CDR3. The ends were cut back, 5 bases at V and 1 base at J, with 17 bases in the middle. CDR3 DNA sequence: TGTGCCAGCAGCCAAGGAATTAGCCAAGCCCAAGAGACCCAGTACTTC. Its protein is CASSQGISQAQETQYF.

This clonotype was counted many times. The chain recombines TRBV11-1 with TRBJ1-1; D unclear. The CDR3 runs 15 residues. The V end lost 0 bases, the J end lost 5 bases, and 13 bases lay between the germline ends. CDR1 is SGHAT and CDR2 is FQDESV in the germline V gene (reference sequence). CDR3 sequence reads: CASSLALGGETEAFF. CDR3 sequence (DNA): TGTGCCAGCAGCTTAGCTTTGGGAGGTGAGACTGAAGCTTTCTTT.

The chain joins TRBV28 to TRBJ2-7, with D perhaps TRBD1 (5 bases). The CDR3 has 14 residues. Deletions cut 8 bases from V and 0 bases from J, with 14 bases between. From germline, CDR1 is MDHEN and CDR2 SYDVKM. CDR3: CASGATGSSYEQYF. DNA of the CDR3: TGTGCCAGCGGGGCCACAGGAAGCTCCTACGAGCAGTACTTC.

The chain is built from TRBV27 and TRBJ1-2, with D possibly TRBD1 on 6 matching bases. V lost 5 bases and J 4 bases, leaving 17 bases between the germline ends. The CDR3 is 15 amino acids. CDR1 is MNHEY and CDR2 is SMNVEV in the germline V gene (reference sequence). The CDR3 nucleotides are TGTGCCAGCAGTCAACAGGGTTATAGACCCTATGGCTACACCTTC. Protein sequence: CASSQQGYRPYGYTF.

This clonotype was found a few times. The DNA of the CDR3 is TGTGCCAGCAGTTACGGCCAGGGTAGGACCGGGGAGCTGTTTTTT. The encoded protein is CASSYGQGRTGELFF. The gene calls are TRBV6-2 or TRBV6-3 and TRBJ2-2, with a tentative D call TRBD1 (5 bases). Germline V gene data show CDR1 as MNHEY and CDR2 as SVGEGT. Trimming pared 2 bases from V and 5 bases from J, leaving 12 bases between. The CDR3 runs to 15 residues.

This clonotype appeared many times. V is TRBV7-3 and J is TRBJ1-6; no definite D call. V lost 1 base and J lost 6, with 10 bases in between. This CDR3 is built from 15 residues. Per germline, CDR1 SGHTA and CDR2 FQGTGA. CDR3 residues: CASSLNGVVNSPLHF. The CDR3 region has the DNA TGTGCCAGCAGCTTAAATGGGGTTGTTAATTCACCCCTCCACTTT.

There are many counts of this clonotype. This chain connects TRBV5-1 to TRBJ1-6; 8 bases agree with TRBD1. Trimming cost V 3 bases and J 4 bases; bases outside gene matches: 6. Germline assignment: CDR1 SGHRS and CDR2 YFSETQ. The CDR3 sequence is 16 residues long. The CDR3 loop reads CASSSGTGIYNSPLHF. For the CDR3, the DNA is TGCGCCAGCAGCTCCGGGACAGGAATATATAATTCACCCCTCCACTTT.

There are many counts of this clonotype. The gene calls are TRBV11-2 and TRBJ2-1; D is undetermined. Trimming took 5 bases from V and 7 from J, leaving 12 bases between them. CDR1 SGHAT and CDR2 FQNNGV come from the germline V gene. The CDR3 loop spans 13 amino acids. The CDR3 here is CASSDGPQNEQFF. The CDR3 bases are TGTGCCAGCAGCGACGGACCACAGAATGAGCAGTTCTTC.

This clonotype was recorded many times. The chain couples TRBV28 to TRBJ2-4; D uncertain. The germline gives CDR1 MDHEN, CDR2 SYDVKM. CDR3 length: 15 amino acids. V lost 2 bases to trimming and J lost 2 bases, with 10 bases between them. The CDR3 DNA sequence: TGTGCCAGCAGTTTAGGTGGGGAATCCAAAAACATTCAGTACTTC. This gives the protein CASSLGGESKNIQYF.

This clonotype was recorded many times. This rearrangement joins TRBV5-1 to TRBJ2-1; TRBD2 matches at 12 bases. The CDR3 runs to 18 residues. The trim removed 0 bases at V and 3 bases at J, leaving 7 bases unmatched. Germline-derived CDR1 and CDR2 are SGHRS and YFSETQ. CDR3 residues: CASSLEGLAGTYYNEQFF. The DNA of the CDR3 is TGCGCCAGCAGCTTGGAGGGACTAGCGGGCACGTACTACAATGAGCAGTTCTTC.

This clonotype came up many times. The V gene is TRBV5-1, the J gene TRBJ2-3, with no clear D. CDR1 SGHRS and CDR2 YFSETQ come from the germline V gene. Trimming pared 4 bases from V and 6 bases from J, leaving 15 bases between. CDR3 size: 14 residues. The CDR3 loop reads CASSLSDGQDTQYF. The CDR3 DNA follows: TGCGCCAGCAGCCTCTCCGATGGCCAGGATACGCAGTATTTT.

This clonotype was counted ten times or more. The chain links TRBV7-9 to TRBJ2-3; 8 nucleotides align to TRBD1. CDR1 and CDR2 from the germline V gene are SEHNR and FQNEAQ (reference sequence). The CDR3 runs to 13 residues. V trimming: 7 bases; J trimming: 5 bases; junction bases outside the gene matches: 5. CDR3 sequence: CASKADREDTQYF. As DNA, the CDR3 is TGTGCCAGCAAGGCGGACAGGGAAGATACGCAGTATTTT. The full variable domain, with the rest looked up from reference TRBV7-9 and TRBJ2-3, is DTGVSQNPRHKITKRGQNVTFRCDPISEHNRLYWYRQTLGQGPEFLTYFQNEAQLEKSRLLSDRFSAERPKGSFSTLEIQRTEQGDSAMYLCASKADREDTQYFGPGTRLTVL.

This clonotype was seen many times. The rearrangement links TRBV12-3 or TRBV12-4 to TRBJ1-5; D remains unclear. The CDR3 runs 14 residues. V lost 3 bases and J 3 bases, leaving 9 bases between the germline ends. Here the CDR3 DNA reads TGTGCCAGCAGTTTGAGCAGTCCCAATCAGCCCCAGCATTTT. As protein: CASSLSSPNQPQHF.

This clonotype came up once. The chain combines TRBV4-2 with TRBJ2-5; 10 nucleotides align to TRBD2. Per the germline V gene, CDR1 is LGHNA and CDR2 is YNFKEQ. The V and J ends lost 4 bases and 7 bases, in that order; junction bases with no gene match: 12. This CDR3 is 16 amino acids long. The CDR3 sequence: CASSLSGGTGPGTQYF. The DNA of the CDR3 is TGTGCCAGCAGCCTTAGCGGGGGGACCGGTCCCGGGACCCAGTACTTC.

In its sample, this clonotype was seen many times. A much larger clone differs by one base, so this may be a read error. CDR3 protein: CASSITGELFF. CDR3 DNA: TGTGCCAGCAGTATAACCGGGGAGCTGTTTTTT. The chain recombines TRBV12-3 or TRBV12-4 with TRBJ2-2; D call uncertain. This CDR3 comprises 11 residues. The V gene lost 5 bases and the J gene lost 5 bases, with 3 bases spanning the gap.

V and J are TRBV5-1 and TRBJ2-7; 8 bases line up with TRBD1. The length of the CDR3 is 14 residues. Germline-derived CDR1 and CDR2 are SGHRS and YFSETQ. With 5 bases clipped from V and 13 bases from J, the junction kept 17 bases outside the gene matches. CDR3 in amino acids: CASSLGTGSYEKYF. The CDR3 bases are TGCGCCAGCAGTCTTGGGACAGGCTCCTACGAGAAATACTTC.

This clonotype was picked up many times. Relative to the germline gene, one junction end is altered; a read error may explain this. The rearrangement uses TRBV5-1 and TRBJ1-6; D may be TRBD1 (5 bases). The CDR3 consists of 14 residues. CDR1 is SGHRS and CDR2 is YFSETQ in the germline V gene. The CDR3, as DNA: TGCGCCAACAGCCCCGGGCAGGGTGATTCACCCCTCCACTTT. Translating it yields CANSPGQGDSPLHF. The whole variable domain, remainder taken from reference TRBV5-1 and TRBJ1-6, is KAGVTQTPRYLIKTRGQQVTLSCSPISGHRSVSWYQQTPGQGLQFLFEYFSETQRNKGNFPGRFSGRQFSNSRSEMNVSTLELGDSALYLCANSPGQGDSPLHFGNGTRLTVT.

This clonotype was seen ten or more times. This sequence joins TRBV7-6 and TRBJ1-1; possible D gene TRBD1, 5 bases. Germline V gene lookup returns CDR1 SGHVS and CDR2 FNYEAQ. The CDR3 covers 14 residues. Trimming left V 2 bases short and J 4 bases short, with 11 bases between. The CDR3 sequence is CASSLWGEGTEAFF. The CDR3 coding sequence is TGTGCCAGCAGCTTATGGGGGGAGGGCACTGAAGCTTTCTTT.

The chain couples TRBV20-1 to TRBJ2-1; D gene uncertain. V was cut by 2 bases and J by 8 bases, with 19 bases left in between. This CDR3 is built from 15 residues. Germline V gene lookup returns CDR1 DFQATT and CDR2 SNEGSKA (reference sequence). In DNA form, the CDR3 reads TGCAGTGCTAGACTCCCCGGGTACCTAAAGGATGAGCAGTTCTTC. Protein sequence: CSARLPGYLKDEQFF.